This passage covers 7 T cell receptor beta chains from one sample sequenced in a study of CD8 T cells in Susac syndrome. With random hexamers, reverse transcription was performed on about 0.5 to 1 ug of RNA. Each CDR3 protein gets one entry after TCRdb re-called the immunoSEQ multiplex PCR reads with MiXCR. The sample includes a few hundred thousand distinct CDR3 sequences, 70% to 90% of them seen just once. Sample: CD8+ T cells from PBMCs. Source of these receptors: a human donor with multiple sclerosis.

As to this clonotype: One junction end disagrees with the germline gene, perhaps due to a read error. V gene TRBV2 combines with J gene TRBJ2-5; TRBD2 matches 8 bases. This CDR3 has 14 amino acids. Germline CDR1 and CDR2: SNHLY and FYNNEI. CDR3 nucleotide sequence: TGTGCGAGCACAAGGGGGACTAGTTGGGAGACCCAGTACTTC. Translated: CASTRGTSWETQYF. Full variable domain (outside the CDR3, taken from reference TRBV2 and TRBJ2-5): EPEVTQTPSHQVTQMGQEVILRCVPISNHLYFYWYRQILGQKVEFLVSFYNNEISEKSEIFDDQFSVERPDGSNFTLKIRSTKLEDSAMYFCASTRGTSWETQYFGPGTRLLVL.

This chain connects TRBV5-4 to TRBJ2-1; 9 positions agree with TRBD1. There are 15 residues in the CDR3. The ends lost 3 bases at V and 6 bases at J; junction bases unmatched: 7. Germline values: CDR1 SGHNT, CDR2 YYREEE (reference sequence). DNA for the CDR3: TGTGCCAGCAGCTCCCTCCGGGACAGGGCCAATGAGCAGTTCTTC. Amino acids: CASSSLRDRANEQFF.

This CDR3 is CASRKVQGGQPQHF. The DNA for the CDR3 is TGTGCCAGCCGGAAGGTCCAGGGAGGTCAGCCCCAGCATTTT. This chain links TRBV2 with TRBJ1-5, with D possibly TRBD1 on 5 matching bases. Trimming pared 8 bases from V and 6 bases from J, leaving 17 bases between. Per germline, CDR1 SNHLY and CDR2 FYNNEI. This CDR3 contains 14 residues.

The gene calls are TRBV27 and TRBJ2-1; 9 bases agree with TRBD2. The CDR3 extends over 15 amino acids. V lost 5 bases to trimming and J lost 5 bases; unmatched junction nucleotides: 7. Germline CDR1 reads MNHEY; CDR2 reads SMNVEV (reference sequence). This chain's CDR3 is CASSPPSSGNNEQFF. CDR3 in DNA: TGTGCCAGCAGTCCCCCCTCTAGCGGGAACAATGAGCAGTTCTTC.

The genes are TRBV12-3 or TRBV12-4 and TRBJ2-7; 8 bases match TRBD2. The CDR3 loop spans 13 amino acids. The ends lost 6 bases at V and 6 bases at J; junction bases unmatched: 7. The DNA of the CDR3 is TGTGCCAGCAGCCGGGGGGGGATTGGCGAGCAGTACTTC. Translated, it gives CASSRGGIGEQYF.

The CDR3 sequence is CASSNYYEQFF. The CDR3 DNA reads as TGTGCCAGCAGCAATTACTATGAGCAGTTCTTC. J is TRBJ2-1 and V is TRBV12-3 or TRBV12-4; D not certain. V lost 6 bases and J lost 8, with 8 bases in between. This CDR3 contains 11 residues.

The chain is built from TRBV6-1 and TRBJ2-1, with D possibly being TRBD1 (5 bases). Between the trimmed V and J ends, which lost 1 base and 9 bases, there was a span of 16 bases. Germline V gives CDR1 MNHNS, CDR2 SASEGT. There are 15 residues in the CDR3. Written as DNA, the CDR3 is TGTGCCAGCAGTGAAGGGGCAGGGTCGTATATTGAGCAGTTCTTC. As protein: CASSEGAGSYIEQFF.